The rows below give T cell receptor beta chains drawn from one sample of a study of patients and donors after allogeneic stem cell transplantation. A single record per CDR3 protein comes from TCRdb applying MiXCR to the RT-PCR reads. The sample contains about 110,000 distinct CDR3 sequences, roughly 37% of which appear only once. Sequencing was performed on blood, either unsorted or a sorted T cell fraction (not recorded which). All receptors come from a human donor who was either an allogeneic HSCT recipient or a stem cell or donor lymphocyte infusion donor (not recorded which). It is not recorded whose cells these are; they may come from a transplant donor. Each CDR3 is given with its conserved first and last residue. D genes are given only for firm matches. Clone sizes are given selectively: once, few, many, or a class where the clone is expanded.

clone_size	v_call	j_call	d_call	cdr3_length	cdr3_nt	cdr3_aa
few	TRBV9	TRBJ1-3	-	15	TGTGCCAGCAGCGCGTCTCGGAGCCTTGGAAACACCATATATTTT	CASSASRSLGNTIYF
-	TRBV20-1	TRBJ2-1	-	13	TGCAGTGCTAGCGGACCAGTAGTAAATGAGCAGTTCTTC	CSASGPVVNEQFF
few	TRBV28	TRBJ2-2	-	12	TGTGCCAGCAGTTTAAGCCCCGGGGAGCTGTTTTTT	CASSLSPGELFF
few	TRBV6-5	TRBJ2-3	TRBD2	17	TGTGCCAGCAGTTCTCGACTAGCGGGAGGGCCAACAGATACGCAGTATTTT	CASSSRLAGGPTDTQYF
-	TRBV30	TRBJ1-1	-	14	TGTGCCTGGAGCCAAGGACCGGCCCACACTGAAGCTTTCTTT	CAWSQGPAHTEAFF
-	TRBV12-3/TRBV12-4	TRBJ2-7	-	13	TGTGCCAGCAGTTTCTCAGGGCTCTACGAGCAGTACTTC	CASSFSGLYEQYF
-	TRBV7-2	TRBJ1-1	-	14	TGTGCCAGCAGCTTAGGGACGGCGCCCGCTGAAGCTTTCTTT	CASSLGTAPAEAFF
-	TRBV12-5	TRBJ2-1	-	12	TGTGCTAGTGGTAGGGGAGACAATGAGCAGTTCTTC	CASGRGDNEQFF
few	TRBV12-3/TRBV12-4	TRBJ1-6	TRBD1	14	TGTGCCAGCAGCCGGGACAGGGGAAGGTCACCCCTCCACTTT	CASSRDRGRSPLHF
-	TRBV27	TRBJ1-6	-	15	TGTGCCAGCCGGAGGGCGGGACGGTCGAATTCACCCCTCCACTTT	CASRRAGRSNSPLHF
few	TRBV18	TRBJ1-4	TRBD1	16	TGTGCCAGCTCATCCTGGGCGACAGGGGAAAGAGAAAAACTGTTTTTT	CASSSWATGEREKLFF
once	TRBV18	TRBJ2-2	-	15	TGTGCCAGCTCACCACGCCGGGATGAAACCGGGGAGCTGTTTTTT	CASSPRRDETGELFF
many	TRBV5-5	TRBJ2-5	TRBD1	14	TGTGCCAGCAGCTTGGTGGGACAGGGGGAGACCCAGTACTTC	CASSLVGQGETQYF
-	TRBV2	TRBJ2-2	-	14	TGTGCCAGCAGTGAGTCGGGGAACACCGGGGAGCTGTTTTTT	CASSESGNTGELFF
-	TRBV10-3	TRBJ2-7	TRBD2	15	TGTGCCATCAGTGGTCTAGCGGGATTCCCTACCGAGCAGTACTTC	CAISGLAGFPTEQYF
-	TRBV29-1	TRBJ2-3	-	11	TGCAGCCTAGGATCAAAGGATACGCAGTATTTT	CSLGSKDTQYF
-	TRBV7-9	TRBJ1-5	-	14	TGTGCCAGCAGCTTCGGGACGTCAGGGCAGCCCCAGCATTTT	CASSFGTSGQPQHF
few	TRBV18	TRBJ1-2	-	11	TGTGCCAGCTCACCAGGGAAAGGCTACACCTTC	CASSPGKGYTF
few	TRBV29-1	TRBJ1-1	TRBD1	12	TGCAGCGCCCTGGGACAGTTTTATGAAGCTTTCTTT	CSALGQFYEAFF
-	TRBV3-1	TRBJ2-3	-	14	TGTGCCAGCAGCCAAGGCCCTAGCCCAGATACGCAGTATTTT	CASSQGPSPDTQYF
once	TRBV10-3	TRBJ2-3	-	14	TGTGCCATCAGTGAGGGTGGACTCACAGATACGCAGTATTTT	CAISEGGLTDTQYF
few	TRBV29-1	TRBJ2-3	-	15	TGCAGCGTTGGAGGGGGAGCGGGTGGGGCAGATACGCAGTATTTT	CSVGGGAGGADTQYF
few	TRBV2	TRBJ1-5	-	12	TGTGCCAGCAGTGGGTCAGGGAAAGCCCAGCATTTT	CASSGSGKAQHF
-	TRBV11-2	TRBJ2-1	-	12	TGTGCCAGCAGCCCCCGACTTGATGAGCAGTTCTTC	CASSPRLDEQFF
few	TRBV7-7	TRBJ2-5	-	13	TGTGCCAGCAGCTTATTGGCCCAAGAGACCCAGTACTTC	CASSLLAQETQYF
once	TRBV12-3/TRBV12-4	TRBJ1-6	TRBD1	14	TGTGCCAGCAGCTTGGGGGACAGAAATTCATCCCTCCACTTT	CASSLGDRNSSLHF
-	TRBV21-1	TRBJ1-5	-	19	TGTGCCAGCAGCCATTTGGACAGAAGGCTCAACTTTAGCAATCAGCCCCAGCATTTT	CASSHLDRRLNFSNQPQHF
few	TRBV12-3/TRBV12-4	TRBJ2-3	TRBD1	15	TGTGCCAGCAGTGGGACAGGCATCTTCACAGATACGCAGTATTTT	CASSGTGIFTDTQYF
-	TRBV28	TRBJ1-4	-	14	TGTGCCAGCAGTTTTCGCTGGGGGCGAGGAAAACTGTTTTTT	CASSFRWGRGKLFF
-	TRBV12-3/TRBV12-4	TRBJ2-7	-	13	TGTGCCAGCAGTTTTGGGGGGAGCGACGAGCAGTACTTC	CASSFGGSDEQYF
few	TRBV20-1	TRBJ2-4	-	14	TGCAGTGCTAGGTTTCAGGGGGCCAAAAACATTCAGTACTTC	CSARFQGAKNIQYF
-	TRBV29-1	TRBJ2-5	-	14	TGCAGCGTTGAAGTCCCTATCTTCCGGCCGACCCAGTACTTC	CSVEVPIFRPTQYF
-	TRBV20-1	TRBJ1-1	-	12	TGCAGTGCTAGAGATTTGGTCGCCGAAGCTTTCTTT	CSARDLVAEAFF
many	TRBV6-5	TRBJ1-6	-	14	TGTGCCAGCAGTTCCCACCTCGCAAATTCACCCCTCCACTTT	CASSSHLANSPLHF